These T cell receptor beta chains were read from a single sample in a study of naive and memory T cell subsets. MiXCR, applied by TCRdb to the UMI-ligation and nested PCR reads, yields one record per CDR3 protein. The sample contains 150,000 or so distinct CDR3 sequences, over 20% of which appear only once. The material sequenced was naive CD4+ T cells from blood. These receptors were obtained from a human donor in good health. Each CDR3 is given with its conserved first and last residue. A D gene is named only where the DNA matches it firmly.

V gene	D gene	J gene	CDR3 protein
TRBV28	TRBD2	TRBJ2-5	CASRPFLAGGETQYF
TRBV12-3/TRBV12-4	NA	TRBJ1-6	CASSSGRGPLHF
TRBV20-1	NA	TRBJ2-1	CSASRAGNEQFF
TRBV28	NA	TRBJ1-2	CASSLVVGQANYGYTF
TRBV6-6	TRBD2	TRBJ2-1	CASRKGLIQSSSYNEQFF
TRBV20-1	NA	TRBJ1-6	CSASLTANSPLHF
TRBV7-2	TRBD2	TRBJ2-3	CASSLGLAGGWGTDTQYF
TRBV4-1	TRBD2	TRBJ2-2	CASSQVGGPLLGELFF
TRBV9	NA	TRBJ2-3	CASSALEGSTDTQYF
TRBV29-1	NA	TRBJ2-1	CSVEPLYNEQFF
TRBV6-5	TRBD2	TRBJ2-2	CASSYSGLAGYTGELFF
TRBV24-1	TRBD2	TRBJ2-2	CATSDPGTSGNTGELFF
TRBV6-1	TRBD2	TRBJ2-7	CASSVGTSLYEQYF
TRBV20-1	TRBD2	TRBJ2-1	CSARGPTLAGAREQFF
TRBV7-2	TRBD2	TRBJ2-5	CASSYSGRETQYF
TRBV27	TRBD2	TRBJ2-7	CASSLTSGSYEQYF
TRBV12-3/TRBV12-4	NA	TRBJ1-5	CASSPGFTQPQHF
TRBV27	TRBD2	TRBJ2-5	CASSLAGARETQYF
TRBV5-1	NA	TRBJ2-3	CASSLQEPSTDTQYF
TRBV4-1	NA	TRBJ2-7	CASSQDGVKQYF
TRBV7-9	TRBD1	TRBJ1-5	CASSPGQGRTPQHF
TRBV6-5	TRBD1	TRBJ1-4	CASSYSVGGGEEKLFF
TRBV5-1	NA	TRBJ2-6	CASSLAGTGANVLTF
TRBV11-2	NA	TRBJ2-5	CASNPSLREETQYF
TRBV6-2/TRBV6-3	NA	TRBJ1-1	CASRLVGEAFF
TRBV7-2	NA	TRBJ2-2	CASSLMEGWEELFF
TRBV5-1	NA	TRBJ2-7	CASSAYYEQYF
TRBV29-1	NA	TRBJ2-3	CSVLADPTDTQYF
TRBV19	TRBD1	TRBJ1-2	CASLPGQGRNYGYTF
TRBV20-1	NA	TRBJ2-7	CSASSPGGTSSYEQYF
TRBV14	NA	TRBJ1-5	CASSQGLDQPQHF
TRBV29-1	TRBD1	TRBJ1-2	CSVGLSGTEYGYTF
TRBV28	NA	TRBJ2-1	CASSSASGSGYNEQFF
TRBV12-3/TRBV12-4	TRBD2	TRBJ2-1	CASTLSGRATNEQFF
TRBV6-5	TRBD1	TRBJ2-5	CASSADRGGETQYF
TRBV20-1	NA	TRBJ2-7	CSAAGRKAYEQYF
TRBV7-9	NA	TRBJ1-5	CASSLAGSNQPQHF
TRBV20-1	NA	TRBJ2-1	CSARDWPDNEQFF
TRBV25-1	NA	TRBJ1-4	CATRGDPEKLFF
TRBV19	NA	TRBJ2-2	CASTRTANTGELFF